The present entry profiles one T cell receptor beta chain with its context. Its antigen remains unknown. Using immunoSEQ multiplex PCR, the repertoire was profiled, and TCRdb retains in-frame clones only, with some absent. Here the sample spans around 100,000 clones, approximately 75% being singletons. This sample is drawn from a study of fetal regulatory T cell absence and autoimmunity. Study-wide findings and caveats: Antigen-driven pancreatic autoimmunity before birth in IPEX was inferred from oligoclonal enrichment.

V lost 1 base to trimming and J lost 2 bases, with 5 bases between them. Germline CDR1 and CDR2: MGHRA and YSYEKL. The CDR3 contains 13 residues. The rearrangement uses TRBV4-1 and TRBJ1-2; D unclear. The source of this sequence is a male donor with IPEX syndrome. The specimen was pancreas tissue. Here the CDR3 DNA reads TGCGCCAGCAGCCAAGGACAAAACTATGGCTACACCTTC. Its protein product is CASSQGQNYGYTF.